This T cell receptor (beta chain) was recorded in a study of cytomegalovirus exposure and HLA in healthy donors. Comment on this clone: Its antigen is unknown.

Assay used: immunoSEQ multiplex PCR; TCRdb lists only in-frame clones, some missing. The sample lists 100,000 or so clones; 87% were seen once. The germline V gene has CDR1 MNHEY and CDR2 SMNVEV (reference sequence). V lost 5 bases to trimming and J lost 3 bases, with 22 bases between them. This CDR3 region has 17 residues. General study findings and limits: The listing of 150 to 200 TCR beta chains classed them as cytomegalovirus-associated.

The chain couples TRBV27 to TRBJ2-5, with D possibly being TRBD1 (7 bases). This receptor was obtained from a woman in her 30s in good health and CMV-seronegative. Sequencing was performed on PBMCs. CDR3 residues: CASSPFPYRGGEETQYF. CDR3 sequence (DNA): TGTGCCAGCAGTCCCTTCCCCTACAGGGGAGGAGAAGAGACCCAGTACTTC.